This T cell receptor (beta chain) was documented in a study of blood T cell repertoires in COVID-19. Turning to the study itself: COVID-19 samples from acute and convalescent phases originated in the United States, Italy and Spain. T cells, B-cell-depleted T cells, or PBMCs supplied cDNA or gDNA.

Original processing methods: Amplification with reference gene primers provided the estimates of nucleated cell counts. This table comes from immunoSEQ multiplex PCR, and its TCRdb copy is limited to in-frame clones, with some not included. From that table come the V and J calls and clone size; the DNA was used to work out D and trimming. The data hold some 300,000 clones, with around 89% observed a single time. It was during active infection that Seattle patients were enrolled and then longitudinally followed. The sequence was collected from a woman aged 45-65 years with COVID-19, enrolled during active disease. The sequenced material came from peripheral blood.

Here the CDR3 reads CASSFPRTGTEAFF. In nucleotides, the CDR3 is TGTGCCAGCAGTTTCCCCAGAACGGGCACTGAAGCTTTCTTT. V is TRBV28 and J is TRBJ1-1; D is ambiguous. V was trimmed by 3 bases and J by 4 bases, leaving 12 bases between them. CDR3 size: 14 residues. From germline, CDR1 is MDHEN and CDR2 SYDVKM.